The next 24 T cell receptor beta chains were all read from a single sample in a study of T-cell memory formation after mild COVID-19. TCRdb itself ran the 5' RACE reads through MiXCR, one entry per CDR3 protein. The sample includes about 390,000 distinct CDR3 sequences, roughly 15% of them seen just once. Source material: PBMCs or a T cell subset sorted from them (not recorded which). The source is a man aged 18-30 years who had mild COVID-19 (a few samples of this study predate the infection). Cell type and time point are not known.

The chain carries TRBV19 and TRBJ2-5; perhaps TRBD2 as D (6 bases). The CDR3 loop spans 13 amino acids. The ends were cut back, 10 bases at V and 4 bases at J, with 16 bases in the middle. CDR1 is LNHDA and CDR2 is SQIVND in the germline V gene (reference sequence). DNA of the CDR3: TGTGCCACTAGGAGGGCTAGCTCAGAGACCCAGTACTTC. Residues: CATRRASSETQYF.

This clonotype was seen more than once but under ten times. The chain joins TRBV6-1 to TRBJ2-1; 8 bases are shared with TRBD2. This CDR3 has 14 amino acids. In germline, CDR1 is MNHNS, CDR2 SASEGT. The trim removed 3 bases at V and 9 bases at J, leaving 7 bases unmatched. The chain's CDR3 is CASSEGLELGEQFF. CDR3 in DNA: TGTGCCAGCAGTGAGGGACTAGAATTAGGTGAGCAGTTCTTC.

The CDR3 DNA follows: TGTGCCGGTCACCCCGACAGGGGATTTCTCTATGGCTACACCTTC. Translating it yields CAGHPDRGFLYGYTF. The chain joins TRBV6-6 to TRBJ1-2, with TRBD1 matching 8 bases. This CDR3 is 15 amino acids long. CDR1 is MNHNY and CDR2 is SVGAGI in the germline V gene (reference sequence). The ends lost 11 bases at V and 4 bases at J; junction bases unmatched: 15.

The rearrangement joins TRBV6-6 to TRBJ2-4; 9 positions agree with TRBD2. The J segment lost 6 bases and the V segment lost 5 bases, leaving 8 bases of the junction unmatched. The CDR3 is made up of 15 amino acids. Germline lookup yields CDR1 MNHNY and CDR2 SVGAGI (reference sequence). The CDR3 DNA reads TGTGCCAGCAGTGGCGGGGGGGCCCCTGGAAACATTCAGTACTTC. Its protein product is CASSGGGAPGNIQYF.

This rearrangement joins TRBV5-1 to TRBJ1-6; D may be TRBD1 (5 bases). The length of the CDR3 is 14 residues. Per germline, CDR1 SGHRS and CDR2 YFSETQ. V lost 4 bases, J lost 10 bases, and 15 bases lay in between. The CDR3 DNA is TGCGCCAGCAGCCTGGGGGGGGTAAGGTCACCCCTCCACTTT. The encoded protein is CASSLGGVRSPLHF.

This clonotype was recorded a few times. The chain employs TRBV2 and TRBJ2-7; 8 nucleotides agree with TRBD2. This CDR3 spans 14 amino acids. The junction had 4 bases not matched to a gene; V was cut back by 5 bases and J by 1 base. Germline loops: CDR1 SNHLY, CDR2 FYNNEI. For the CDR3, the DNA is TGTGCCAGCAGTAAGGGACTAGGATCCTACGAGCAGTACTTC. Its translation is CASSKGLGSYEQYF.

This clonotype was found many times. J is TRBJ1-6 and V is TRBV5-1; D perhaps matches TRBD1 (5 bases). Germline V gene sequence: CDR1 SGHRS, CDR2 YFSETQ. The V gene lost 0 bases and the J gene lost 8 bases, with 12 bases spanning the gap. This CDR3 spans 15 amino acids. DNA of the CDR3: TGCGCCAGCAGCTTGGGGGACCGCCTGTATTCACCCCTCCACTTT. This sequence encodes CASSLGDRLYSPLHF.

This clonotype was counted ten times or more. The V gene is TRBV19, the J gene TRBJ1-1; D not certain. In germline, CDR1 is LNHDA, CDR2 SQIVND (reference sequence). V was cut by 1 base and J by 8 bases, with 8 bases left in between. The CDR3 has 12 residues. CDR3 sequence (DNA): TGTGCCAGTAGTATAGTTCCCTCGGAAGCTTTCTTT. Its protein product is CASSIVPSEAFF.

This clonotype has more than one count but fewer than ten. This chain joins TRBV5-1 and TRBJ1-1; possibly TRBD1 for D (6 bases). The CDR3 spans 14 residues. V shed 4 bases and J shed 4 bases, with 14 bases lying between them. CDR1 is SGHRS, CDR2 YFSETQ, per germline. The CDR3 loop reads CASSIQGYRTEAFF. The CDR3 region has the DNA TGCGCCAGCAGCATACAGGGCTATCGCACTGAAGCTTTCTTT.

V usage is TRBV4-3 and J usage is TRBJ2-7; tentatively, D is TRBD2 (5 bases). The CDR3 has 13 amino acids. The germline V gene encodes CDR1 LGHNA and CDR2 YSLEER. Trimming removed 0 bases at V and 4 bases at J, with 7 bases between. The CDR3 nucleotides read TGCGCCAGCAGCCAAGACGGGGTATACGAGCAGTACTTC. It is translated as CASSQDGVYEQYF.

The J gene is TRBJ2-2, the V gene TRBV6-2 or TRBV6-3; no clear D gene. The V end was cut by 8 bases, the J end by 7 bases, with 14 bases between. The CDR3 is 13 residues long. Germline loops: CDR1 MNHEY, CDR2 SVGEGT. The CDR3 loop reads CASRGVRNGELFF. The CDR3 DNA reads TGTGCCAGCCGTGGGGTTAGGAACGGGGAGCTGTTTTTT.

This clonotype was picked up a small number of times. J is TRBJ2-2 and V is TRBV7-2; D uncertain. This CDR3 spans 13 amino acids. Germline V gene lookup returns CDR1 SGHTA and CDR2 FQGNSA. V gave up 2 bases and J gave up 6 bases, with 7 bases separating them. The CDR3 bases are TGTGCCAGCAGCTTAAGGGCGGCCGGGGAGCTGTTTTTT. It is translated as CASSLRAAGELFF.

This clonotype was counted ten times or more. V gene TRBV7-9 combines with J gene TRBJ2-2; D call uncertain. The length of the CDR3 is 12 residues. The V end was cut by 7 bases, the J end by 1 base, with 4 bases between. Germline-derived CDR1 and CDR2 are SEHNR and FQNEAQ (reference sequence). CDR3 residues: CASKGNTGELFF. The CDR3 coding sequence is TGTGCCAGCAAGGGGAACACCGGGGAGCTGTTTTTT.

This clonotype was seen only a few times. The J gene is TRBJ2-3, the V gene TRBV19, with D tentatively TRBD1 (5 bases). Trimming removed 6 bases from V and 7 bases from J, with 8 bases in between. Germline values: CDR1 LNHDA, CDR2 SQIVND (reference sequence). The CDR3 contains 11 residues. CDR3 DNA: TGTGCCAGTAGCCACAGGAATACGCAGTATTTT. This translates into CASSHRNTQYF.

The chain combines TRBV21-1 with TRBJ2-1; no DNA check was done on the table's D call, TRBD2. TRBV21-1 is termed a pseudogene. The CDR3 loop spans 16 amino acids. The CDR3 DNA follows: TGTGCCAGCAACCCCCGGGGGCTAGCGGACTACAATGAGCAGTTCTTC. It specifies CASNPRGLADYNEQFF.

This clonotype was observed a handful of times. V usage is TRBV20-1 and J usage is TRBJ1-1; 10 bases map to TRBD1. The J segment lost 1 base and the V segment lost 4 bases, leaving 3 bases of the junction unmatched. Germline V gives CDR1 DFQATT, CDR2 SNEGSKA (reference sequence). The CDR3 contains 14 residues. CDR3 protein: CSATRQGANTEAFF. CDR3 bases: TGCAGTGCTACTAGACAGGGGGCGAACACTGAAGCTTTCTTT.

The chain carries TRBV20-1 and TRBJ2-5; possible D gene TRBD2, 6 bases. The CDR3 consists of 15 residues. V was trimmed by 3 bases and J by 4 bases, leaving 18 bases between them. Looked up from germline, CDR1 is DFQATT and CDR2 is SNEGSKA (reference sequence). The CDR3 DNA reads TGCAGTGCTAGGGACGCAACTAGCTGGTTAGAGACCCAGTACTTC. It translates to CSARDATSWLETQYF.

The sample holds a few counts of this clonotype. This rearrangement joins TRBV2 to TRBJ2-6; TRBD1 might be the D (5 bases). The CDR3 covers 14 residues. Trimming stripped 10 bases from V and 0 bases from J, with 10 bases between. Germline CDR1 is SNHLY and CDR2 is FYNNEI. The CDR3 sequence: CATSTDSGANVLTF. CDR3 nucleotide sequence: TGTGCCACCTCGACAGACTCTGGGGCCAACGTCCTGACTTTC.

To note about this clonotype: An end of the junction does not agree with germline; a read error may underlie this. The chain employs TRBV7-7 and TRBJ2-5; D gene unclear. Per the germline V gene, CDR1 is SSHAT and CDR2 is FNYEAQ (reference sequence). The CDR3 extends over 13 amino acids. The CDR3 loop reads CASSLERLETQHF. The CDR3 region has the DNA TGTGCTAGCAGCTTAGAGCGATTGGAGACCCAGCACTTC.

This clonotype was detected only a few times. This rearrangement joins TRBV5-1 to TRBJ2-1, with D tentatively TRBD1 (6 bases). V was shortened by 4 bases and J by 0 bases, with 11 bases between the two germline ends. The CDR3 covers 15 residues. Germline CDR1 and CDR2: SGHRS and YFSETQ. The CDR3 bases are TGCGCCAGCAGCCCTGGACAGACCTCCTACAATGAGCAGTTCTTC. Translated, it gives CASSPGQTSYNEQFF.

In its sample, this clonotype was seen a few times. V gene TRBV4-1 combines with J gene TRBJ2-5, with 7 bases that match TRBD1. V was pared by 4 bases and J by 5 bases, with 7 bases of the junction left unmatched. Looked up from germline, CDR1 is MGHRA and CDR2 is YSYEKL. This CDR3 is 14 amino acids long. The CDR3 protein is CASSPGQLWETQYF. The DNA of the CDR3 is TGCGCCAGCAGCCCGGGACAGCTATGGGAGACCCAGTACTTC.

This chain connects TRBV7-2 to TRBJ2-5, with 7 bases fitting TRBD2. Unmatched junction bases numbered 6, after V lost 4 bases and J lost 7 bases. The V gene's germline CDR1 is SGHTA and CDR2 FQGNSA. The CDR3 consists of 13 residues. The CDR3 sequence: CASSSAGEGTQYF. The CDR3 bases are TGTGCCAGCAGCTCCGCGGGGGAGGGGACCCAGTACTTC.

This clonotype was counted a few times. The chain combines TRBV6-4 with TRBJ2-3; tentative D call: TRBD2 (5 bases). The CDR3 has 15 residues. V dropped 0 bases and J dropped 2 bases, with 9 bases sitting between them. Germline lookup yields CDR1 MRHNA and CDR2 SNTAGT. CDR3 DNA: TGTGCCAGCAGTGACTCGAGTCGGGACACAGATACGCAGTATTTT. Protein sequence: CASSDSSRDTDTQYF.

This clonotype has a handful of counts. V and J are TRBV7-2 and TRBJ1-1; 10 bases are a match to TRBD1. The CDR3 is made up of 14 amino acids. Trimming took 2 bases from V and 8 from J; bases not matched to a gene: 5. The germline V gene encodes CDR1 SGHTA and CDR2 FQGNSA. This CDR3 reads CASSLRDRGPEAFF. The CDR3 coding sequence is TGTGCCAGCAGCTTAAGGGACAGGGGCCCCGAAGCTTTCTTT.